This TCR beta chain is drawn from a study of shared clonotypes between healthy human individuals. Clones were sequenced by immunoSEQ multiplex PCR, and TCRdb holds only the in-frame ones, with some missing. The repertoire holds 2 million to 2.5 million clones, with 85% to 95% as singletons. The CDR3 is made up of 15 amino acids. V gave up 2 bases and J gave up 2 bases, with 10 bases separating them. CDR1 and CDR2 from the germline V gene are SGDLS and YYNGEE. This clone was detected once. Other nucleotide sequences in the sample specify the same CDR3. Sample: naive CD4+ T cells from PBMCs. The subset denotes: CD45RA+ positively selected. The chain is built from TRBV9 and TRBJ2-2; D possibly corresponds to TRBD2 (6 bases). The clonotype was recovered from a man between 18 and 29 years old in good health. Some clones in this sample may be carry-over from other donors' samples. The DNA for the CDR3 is TGTGCCAGCAGCGTCGGGACTCCTAACACCGGGGAGCTGTTTTTT. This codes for CASSVGTPNTGELFF.